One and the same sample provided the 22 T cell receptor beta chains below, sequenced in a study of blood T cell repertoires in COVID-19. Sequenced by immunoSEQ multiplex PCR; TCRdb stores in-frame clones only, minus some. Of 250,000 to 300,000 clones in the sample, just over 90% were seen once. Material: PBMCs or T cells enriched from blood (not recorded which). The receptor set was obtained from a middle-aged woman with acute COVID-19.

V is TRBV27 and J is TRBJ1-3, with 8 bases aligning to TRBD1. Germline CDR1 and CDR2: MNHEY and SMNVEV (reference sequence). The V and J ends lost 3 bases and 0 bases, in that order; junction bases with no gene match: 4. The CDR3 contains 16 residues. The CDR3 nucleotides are TGTGCCAGCAGTTTCCGACAGGGGTTCTCTGGAAACACCATATATTTT. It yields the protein CASSFRQGFSGNTIYF.

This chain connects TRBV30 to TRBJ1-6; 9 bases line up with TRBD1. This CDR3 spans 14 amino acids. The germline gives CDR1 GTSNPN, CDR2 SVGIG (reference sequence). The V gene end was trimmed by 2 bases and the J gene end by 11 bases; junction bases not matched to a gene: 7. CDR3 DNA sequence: TGTGCCTGGAGTCCACAGGGGGCAAGGGCACCCCTCCACTTT. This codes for CAWSPQGARAPLHF.

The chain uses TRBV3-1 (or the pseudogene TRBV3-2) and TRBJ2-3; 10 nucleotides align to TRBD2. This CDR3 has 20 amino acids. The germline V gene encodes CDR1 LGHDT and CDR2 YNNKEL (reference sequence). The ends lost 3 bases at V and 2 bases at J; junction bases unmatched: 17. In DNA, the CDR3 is TGTGCCAGCAGCCAGGGCTTGGGGGCTAGCGGGGGCCTACTCACAGATACGCAGTATTTT. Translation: CASSQGLGASGGLLTDTQYF.

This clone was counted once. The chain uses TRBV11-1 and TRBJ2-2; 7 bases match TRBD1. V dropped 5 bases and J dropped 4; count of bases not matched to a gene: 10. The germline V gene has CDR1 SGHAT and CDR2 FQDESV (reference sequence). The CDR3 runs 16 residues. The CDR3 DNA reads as TGTGCCAGCAGCCCCCGACAGGGCGGCGCCACCGGGGAGCTGTTTTTT. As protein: CASSPRQGGATGELFF.

The CDR3 DNA follows: TGTGCCAGCAGCAACCGACAGGTCTACAATGAGCAGTTCTTC. Its translation: CASSNRQVYNEQFF. The rearrangement uses TRBV9 and TRBJ2-1; a possible D gene is TRBD1 (6 bases). This CDR3 comprises 14 residues. Germline assignment: CDR1 SGDLS and CDR2 YYNGEE. The V end lost 4 bases, the J end lost 3 bases, and 11 bases lay between the germline ends.

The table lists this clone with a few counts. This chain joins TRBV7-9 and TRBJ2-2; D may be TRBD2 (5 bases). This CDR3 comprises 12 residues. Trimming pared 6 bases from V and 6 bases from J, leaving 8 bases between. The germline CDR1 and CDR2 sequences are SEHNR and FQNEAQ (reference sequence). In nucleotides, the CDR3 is TGTGCCAGCAGTCGGGAAGCCGGGGAGCTGTTTTTT. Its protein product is CASSREAGELFF.

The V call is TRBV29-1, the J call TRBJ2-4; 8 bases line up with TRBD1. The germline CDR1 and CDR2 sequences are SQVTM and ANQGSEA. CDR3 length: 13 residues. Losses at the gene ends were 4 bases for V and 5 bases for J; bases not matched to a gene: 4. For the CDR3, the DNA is TGCAGCGTTGGACAGGGGATCCAAAACATTCAGTACTTC. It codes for CSVGQGIQNIQYF. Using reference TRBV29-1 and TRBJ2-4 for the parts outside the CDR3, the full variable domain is SAVISQKPSRDICQRGTSLTIQCQVDSQVTMMFWYRQQPGQSLTLIATANQGSEATYESGFVIDKFPISRPNLTFSTLTVSNMSPEDSSIYLCSVGQGIQNIQYFGAGTRLSVL.

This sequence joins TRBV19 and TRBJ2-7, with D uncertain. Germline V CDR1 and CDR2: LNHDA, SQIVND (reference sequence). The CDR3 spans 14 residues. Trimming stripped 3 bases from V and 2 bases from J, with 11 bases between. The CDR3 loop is CASSIRRNAYEQYF. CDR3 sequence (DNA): TGTGCCAGTAGTATCCGGCGGAACGCCTACGAGCAGTACTTC.

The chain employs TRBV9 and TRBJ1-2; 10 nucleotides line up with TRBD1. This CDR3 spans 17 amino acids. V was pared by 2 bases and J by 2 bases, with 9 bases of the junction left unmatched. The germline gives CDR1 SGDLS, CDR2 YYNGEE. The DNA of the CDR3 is TGTGCCAGCAGCGTGGGGACAGGGGTCACTCTCAACTATGGCTACACCTTC. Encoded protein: CASSVGTGVTLNYGYTF.

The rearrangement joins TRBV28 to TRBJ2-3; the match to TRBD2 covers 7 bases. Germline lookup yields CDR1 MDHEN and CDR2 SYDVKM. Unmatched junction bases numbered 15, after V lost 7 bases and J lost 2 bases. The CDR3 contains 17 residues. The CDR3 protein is CASMPQRAGVYTDTQYF. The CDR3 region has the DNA TGTGCCAGCATGCCCCAGCGGGCGGGGGTCTACACAGATACGCAGTATTTT.

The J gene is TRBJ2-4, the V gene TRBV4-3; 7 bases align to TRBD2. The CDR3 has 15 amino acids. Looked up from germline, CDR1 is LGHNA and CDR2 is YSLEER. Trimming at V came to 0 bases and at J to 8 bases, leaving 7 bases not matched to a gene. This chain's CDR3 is CASSQEGGGVHIQYF. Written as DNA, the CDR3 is TGCGCCAGCAGCCAAGAGGGGGGAGGGGTGCACATTCAGTACTTC.

CDR3 nucleotide sequence: TGTGCCAGCAGCTTAGGGACAGGGGGCTTACAGCCCCAGCATTTT. Amino acid sequence: CASSLGTGGLQPQHF. This chain joins TRBV7-2 and TRBJ1-5; 11 bases align to TRBD1. V dropped 1 base and J dropped 7; count of bases not matched to a gene: 3. This CDR3 spans 15 amino acids. Germline V CDR1 and CDR2: SGHTA, FQGNSA.

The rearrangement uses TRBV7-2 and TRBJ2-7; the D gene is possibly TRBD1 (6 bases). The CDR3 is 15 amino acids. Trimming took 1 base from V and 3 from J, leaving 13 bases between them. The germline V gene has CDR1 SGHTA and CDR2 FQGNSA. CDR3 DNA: TGTGCCAGCAGCTTAGAGGCAGGGGAAAGCTACGAGCAGTACTTC. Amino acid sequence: CASSLEAGESYEQYF.

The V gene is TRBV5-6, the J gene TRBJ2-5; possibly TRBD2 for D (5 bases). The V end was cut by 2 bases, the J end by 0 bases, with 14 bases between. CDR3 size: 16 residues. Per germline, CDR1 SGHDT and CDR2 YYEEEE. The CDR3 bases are TGTGCCAGCAGCTTATCTGGACTTTCGGACCAAGAGACCCAGTACTTC. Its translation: CASSLSGLSDQETQYF.

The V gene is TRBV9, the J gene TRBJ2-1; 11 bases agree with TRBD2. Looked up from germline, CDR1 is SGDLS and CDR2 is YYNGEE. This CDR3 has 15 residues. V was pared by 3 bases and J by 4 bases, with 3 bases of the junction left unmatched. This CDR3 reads CASSERLAGYNEQFF. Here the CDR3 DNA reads TGTGCCAGCAGCGAACGACTAGCGGGGTACAATGAGCAGTTCTTC. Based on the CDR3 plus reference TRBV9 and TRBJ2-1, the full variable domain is DSGVTQTPKHLITATGQRVTLRCSPRSGDLSVYWYQQSLDQGLQFLIQYYNGEERAKGNILERFSAQQFPDLHSELNLSSLELGDSALYFCASSERLAGYNEQFFGPGTRLTVL.

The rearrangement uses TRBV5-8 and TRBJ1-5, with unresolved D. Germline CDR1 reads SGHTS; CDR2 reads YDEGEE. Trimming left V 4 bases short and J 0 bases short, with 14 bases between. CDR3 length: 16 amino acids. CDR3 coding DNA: TGTGCCAGCAGCCTTCGGTGGAGGTATAGCAATCAGCCCCAGCATTTT. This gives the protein CASSLRWRYSNQPQHF.

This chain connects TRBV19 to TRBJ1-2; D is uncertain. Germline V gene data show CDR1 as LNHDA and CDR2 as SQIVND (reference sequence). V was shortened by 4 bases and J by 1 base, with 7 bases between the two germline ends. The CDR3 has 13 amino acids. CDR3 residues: CASSRESNYGYTF. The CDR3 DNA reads TGTGCCAGTAGTAGGGAGAGTAACTATGGCTACACCTTC.

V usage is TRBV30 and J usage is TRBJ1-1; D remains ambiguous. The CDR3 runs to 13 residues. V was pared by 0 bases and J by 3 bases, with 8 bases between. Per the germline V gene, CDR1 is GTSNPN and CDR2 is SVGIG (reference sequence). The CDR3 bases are TGTGCCTGGAGTGTAACGGAGGACACTGAAGCTTTCTTT. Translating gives CAWSVTEDTEAFF.

CDR3 DNA: TGTGCCAGCAGCCCGGAGTTGGGGCGCTACGAGCAGTACTTC. Protein sequence: CASSPELGRYEQYF. The chain carries TRBV11-2 and TRBJ2-7, with TRBD1 as a possible D gene (5 bases). Trimming removed 5 bases from V and 3 bases from J, with 14 bases in between. The V gene's germline CDR1 is SGHAT and CDR2 FQNNGV. This CDR3 spans 14 amino acids.

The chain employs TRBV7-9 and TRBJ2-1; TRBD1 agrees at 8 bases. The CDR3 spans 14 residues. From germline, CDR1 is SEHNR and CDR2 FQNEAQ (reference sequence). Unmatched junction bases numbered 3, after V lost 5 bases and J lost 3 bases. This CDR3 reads CASSEDRGYNEQFF. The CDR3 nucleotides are TGTGCCAGCAGCGAAGACAGGGGCTACAATGAGCAGTTCTTC.

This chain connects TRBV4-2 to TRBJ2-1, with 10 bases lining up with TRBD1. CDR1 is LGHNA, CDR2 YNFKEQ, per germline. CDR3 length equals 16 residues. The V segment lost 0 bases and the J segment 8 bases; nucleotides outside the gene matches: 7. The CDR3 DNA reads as TGTGCCAGCAGCCAAGATGGAGACAGGGGGCTCTATGAGCAGTTCTTC. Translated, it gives CASSQDGDRGLYEQFF.

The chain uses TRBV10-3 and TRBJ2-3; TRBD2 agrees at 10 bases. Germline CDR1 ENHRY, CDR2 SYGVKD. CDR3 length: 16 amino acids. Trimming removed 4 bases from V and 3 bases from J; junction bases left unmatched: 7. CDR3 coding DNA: TGTGCCATCAGTGTACGGACTAGCGGACTAACAGATACGCAGTATTTT. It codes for CAISVRTSGLTDTQYF.